This T cell receptor beta chain stems from a study of shared clonotypes between healthy human individuals. General study points: Compared with memory subsets, naive subsets generally had larger estimated richness.

Trimming cost V 2 bases and J 1 base, with 13 bases left between them. The V gene's germline CDR1 is SGHNT and CDR2 YYREEE (reference sequence). The CDR3 is made up of 15 amino acids. TCRdb's table, derived via immunoSEQ multiplex PCR, lists solely in-frame clones and lacks some. The repertoire holds millions of clones, with roughly nine tenths as singletons. This clone was detected only once. Its antigen is unidentified. The chain has TRBV5-4 and TRBJ2-7, with unresolved D. Sequenced input: naive CD4+ T cells sorted from blood. Specified subset: CD45RA+ positively selected. The origin of this receptor is a man between 18 and 35 years old in good health. The CDR3 sequence is CASSFQPSPSYEQYF. Here the CDR3 DNA reads TGTGCCAGCAGCTTCCAGCCGTCTCCTTCCTACGAGCAGTACTTC. Full variable domain (outside the CDR3, taken from reference TRBV5-4 and TRBJ2-7): ETGVTQSPTHLIKTRGQQVTLRCSSQSGHNTVSWYQQALGQGPQFIFQYYREEENGRGNFPPRFSGLQFPNYSSELNVNALELDDSALYLCASSFQPSPSYEQYFGPGTRLTVT.